What follows are 6 T cell receptor beta chains derived from one specimen sequenced in a study of cytomegalovirus exposure and HLA in healthy donors. PCR primers comprised 60 Vbeta and 13 Jbeta primers. Here immunoSEQ multiplex PCR was the method, and the copy in TCRdb shows in-frame clones only, minus some. Of 55,000 to 65,000 clones listed, around 84% are singletons. Material: PBMCs. These TCRs come from a male donor in good health and CMV-seronegative.

V and J are TRBV5-6 and TRBJ1-2, with TRBD1 matching over 10 bases. CDR1 is SGHDT and CDR2 is YYEEEE in the germline V gene. The CDR3 has 15 residues. The junction had 4 bases not matched to a gene; V was cut back by 0 bases and J by 5 bases. The CDR3 loop is CASSLDPDRGYGYTF. The CDR3 region has the DNA TGTGCCAGCAGCTTGGATCCGGACAGGGGGTATGGCTACACCTTC.

J is TRBJ2-7 and V is TRBV5-6, with D tentatively TRBD1 (6 bases). The V gene's germline CDR1 is SGHDT and CDR2 YYEEEE. The ends were cut back, 4 bases at V and 4 bases at J, with 21 bases in the middle. CDR3 length: 16 residues. CDR3 DNA: TGTGCCAGCAGCCTACTCGGCCGGGACACAGAGTACGAGCAGTACTTC. Its translation is CASSLLGRDTEYEQYF.

The V call is TRBV7-2, the J call TRBJ1-2; D gene unclear. The CDR3 sequence is 15 residues long. Germline-derived CDR1 and CDR2 are SGHTA and FQGNSA. V lost 1 base, J lost 2 bases, and 11 bases lay in between. CDR3 sequence (DNA): TGTGCCAGCAGCTTAGGTTTTACAGTAAACTATGGCTACACCTTC. This gives the protein CASSLGFTVNYGYTF.

This clone was observed a few times. V gene TRBV11-1 combines with J gene TRBJ1-2; D is perhaps TRBD1 (5 bases). CDR1 SGHAT and CDR2 FQDESV come from the germline V gene (reference sequence). With 1 base removed from V and 4 bases from J, the gap between germline ends came to 16 bases. The CDR3 is 16 amino acids. The CDR3 DNA is TGTGCCAGCAGCTTAGGCCCCCTCGGGGGGGGCTATGGCTACACCTTC. This sequence encodes CASSLGPLGGGYGYTF.

The chain couples TRBV7-8 to TRBJ2-3, with 11 bases identical to TRBD2. V lost 6 bases to trimming and J lost 1 base; unmatched junction nucleotides: 3. This CDR3 contains 15 residues. Germline-derived CDR1 and CDR2 are SGHVS and FQNEAQ. In DNA, the CDR3 is TGTGCCAGCAGGATAGCGGGGGGGCGCACAGATACGCAGTATTTT. This gives the protein CASRIAGGRTDTQYF. The full variable domain, with the rest looked up from reference TRBV7-8 and TRBJ2-3, is GAGVSQSPRYKVAKRGQDVALRCDPISGHVSLFWYQQALGQGPEFLTYFQNEAQLDKSGLPSDRFFAERPEGSVSTLKIQRTQQEDSAVYLCASRIAGGRTDTQYFGPGTRLTVL.

CDR3 loop: CASSPVTLSSYNSPLHF. The CDR3 nucleotides are TGTGCCAGCTCACCAGTTACACTAAGCTCCTATAATTCACCCCTCCACTTT. The rearrangement joins TRBV18 to TRBJ1-6; D is uncertain. Trimming took off 2 bases at V and 0 bases at J, with 11 bases between the two ends. Germline V gene lookup returns CDR1 KGHSH and CDR2 LQKENI. This CDR3 is built from 17 residues.